Listed here are 23 T cell receptor beta chains from one sample, sequenced in a study of blood T cell repertoires in COVID-19. Assay: immunoSEQ multiplex PCR; the TCRdb copy retains only in-frame clones and omits some. The top ten hold just under 4.5% of the sample, which has around 100,000 clones, approximately 80% seen once. Material for sequencing was peripheral blood. The receptors stem from a human donor in a cohort sampled during active COVID-19.

V and J are TRBV7-2 and TRBJ1-1, with D possibly TRBD1 on 5 matching bases. Germline assignment: CDR1 SGHTA and CDR2 FQGNSA. The length of the CDR3 is 17 residues. Trimming stripped 0 bases from V and 7 bases from J, with 21 bases between. CDR3 residues: CASSLAKGAGSKDEAFF. In DNA, the CDR3 is TGTGCCAGCAGCTTAGCGAAAGGTGCAGGGTCGAAAGATGAAGCTTTCTTT.

This chain connects TRBV7-9 to TRBJ1-2; the match to TRBD1 covers 8 bases. V shed 8 bases and J 8 bases; nucleotides not matched to a gene: 13. There are 14 residues in the CDR3. The germline V gene encodes CDR1 SEHNR and CDR2 FQNEAQ (reference sequence). The CDR3 region is CASGTGLPLVGYTF. Here the CDR3 DNA reads TGTGCCAGCGGGACAGGCTTACCGCTGGTAGGCTACACCTTC.

This chain connects TRBV7-9 to TRBJ2-1; 15 bases fit TRBD2. Trimming at V came to 8 bases and at J to 4 bases, leaving 9 bases not matched to a gene. This CDR3 is built from 17 residues. Germline lookup yields CDR1 SEHNR and CDR2 FQNEAQ (reference sequence). This CDR3 reads CASSRGTSGGSYNEQFF. Here the CDR3 DNA reads TGTGCCAGCTCCCGCGGGACTAGCGGGGGGTCGTACAATGAGCAGTTCTTC.

The genes are TRBV5-1 and TRBJ2-1; 9 nucleotides agree with TRBD2. Per the germline V gene, CDR1 is SGHRS and CDR2 is YFSETQ. Trimming cost V 1 base and J 3 bases; bases outside gene matches: 11. The CDR3 consists of 18 residues. CDR3 region: CASSLLRLAEGGYNEQFF. The CDR3 coding sequence is TGCGCCAGCAGCTTGTTACGACTAGCGGAAGGGGGCTACAATGAGCAGTTCTTC.

The V call is TRBV12-3 or TRBV12-4, the J call TRBJ1-1; 7 bases fit TRBD1. With 4 bases clipped from V and 11 bases from J, the junction kept 7 bases outside the gene matches. The length of the CDR3 is 12 residues. The CDR3 loop is CASSSTGANAFF. In DNA, the CDR3 is TGTGCCAGCAGTTCCACAGGGGCCAACGCTTTCTTT.

The CDR3 here is CASSPSRGLMNTEAFF. The CDR3 DNA reads as TGTGCCAGCTCACCCTCCAGGGGTCTTATGAACACTGAAGCTTTCTTT. V usage is TRBV18 and J usage is TRBJ1-1; possibly TRBD1 for D (6 bases). The CDR3 is 16 residues long. V was trimmed by 3 bases and J by 0 bases, leaving 14 bases between them. Germline CDR1 and CDR2: KGHSH and LQKENI.

The chain is built from TRBV5-1 and TRBJ1-4; D not resolved. This CDR3 spans 15 amino acids. Germline V lookup: CDR1 SGHRS, CDR2 YFSETQ. V lost 3 bases, J lost 0 bases, and 9 bases lay in between. In DNA, the CDR3 is TGCGCCAGCAGCTCCGGGGATACAACTAATGAAAAACTGTTTTTT. As protein: CASSSGDTTNEKLFF.

V usage is TRBV9 and J usage is TRBJ1-2, with D possibly TRBD1 on 5 matching bases. Germline V gene data show CDR1 as SGDLS and CDR2 as YYNGEE. Trimming shortened V by 4 bases and J by 4 bases, and 14 bases separated the two germline ends. The CDR3 consists of 14 residues. CDR3 DNA: TGTGCCAGCAGCACCTCCAGGGCCCCCTATGGCTACACCTTC. Its protein product is CASSTSRAPYGYTF.

This clone was detected a few times. The J gene is TRBJ2-7, the V gene TRBV3-1 (or the pseudogene TRBV3-2), with 9 bases matching TRBD1. CDR3 length: 14 amino acids. Germline-derived CDR1 and CDR2 are LGHDT and YNNKEL (reference sequence). The ends lost 7 bases at V and 1 base at J; junction bases unmatched: 5. The CDR3 sequence: CASTPGQGSYEQYF. The CDR3 bases are TGTGCCAGCACGCCCGGACAGGGGTCCTACGAGCAGTACTTC.

The chain combines TRBV12-3 or TRBV12-4 with TRBJ1-2; 7 bases map to TRBD1. The CDR3 extends over 13 amino acids. The V segment lost 5 bases and the J segment 3 bases; nucleotides outside the gene matches: 3. The CDR3 DNA sequence: TGTGCCAGCAGTGCAGGACAGGACTATGGCTACACCTTC. This gives the protein CASSAGQDYGYTF.

The rearrangement joins TRBV21-1 to TRBJ2-1; the D call TRBD2 from the table was never checked on the DNA. TRBV21-1 represents a pseudogene. This CDR3 comprises 15 residues. The CDR3 protein is CARGGGGPQPYEQFF. For the CDR3, the DNA is TGTGCCAGGGGCGGCGGGGGGCCTCAGCCGTATGAGCAGTTCTTC.

V gene TRBV2 combines with J gene TRBJ1-3; 8 bases line up with TRBD1. Trimming at V came to 3 bases and at J to 4 bases, leaving 5 bases not matched to a gene. This CDR3 is 15 amino acids long. CDR1 is SNHLY and CDR2 is FYNNEI in the germline V gene. CDR3 amino acids: CASSEEGTGGNTIYF. DNA for the CDR3: TGTGCCAGCAGTGAGGAGGGGACAGGAGGAAACACCATATATTTT.

This chain joins TRBV12-3 or TRBV12-4 and TRBJ1-1; D is undetermined. The V end lost 6 bases, the J end lost 4 bases, and 9 bases lay between the germline ends. The CDR3 has 12 residues. The CDR3 loop reads CASSPRVTEAFF. The CDR3 bases are TGTGCCAGCAGCCCTAGAGTCACTGAAGCTTTCTTT.

The V gene is TRBV29-1, the J gene TRBJ1-2; D is uncertain. CDR1 is SQVTM, CDR2 ANQGSEA, per germline. Trimming removed 7 bases at V and 6 bases at J, with 12 bases between. This CDR3 comprises 11 residues. The CDR3 region is CSGFEGNGYTF. The CDR3 coding sequence is TGCAGCGGGTTCGAGGGTAATGGCTACACCTTC. The full variable domain, rest sourced from reference TRBV29-1 and TRBJ1-2, is SAVISQKPSRDICQRGTSLTIQCQVDSQVTMMFWYRQQPGQSLTLIATANQGSEATYESGFVIDKFPISRPNLTFSTLTVSNMSPEDSSIYLCSGFEGNGYTFGSGTRLTVV.

The chain joins TRBV18 to TRBJ1-6; D call uncertain. Germline V gene data show CDR1 as KGHSH and CDR2 as LQKENI. The V gene lost 2 bases and the J gene lost 3 bases, with 14 bases spanning the gap. The CDR3 length is 17 residues. The CDR3 protein is CASSPYDGGSYNSPLHF. The CDR3 bases are TGTGCCAGCTCACCATACGATGGAGGGAGCTATAATTCACCCCTCCACTTT.

The V call is TRBV5-1, the J call TRBJ2-1; 13 bases are shared with TRBD2. The J segment lost 8 bases and the V segment lost 3 bases, leaving 5 bases of the junction unmatched. CDR3 length: 15 residues. Germline assignment: CDR1 SGHRS and CDR2 YFSETQ. CDR3 residues: CASSSGLAGVDEQFF. As DNA, the CDR3 is TGCGCCAGCAGCTCAGGACTAGCGGGGGTGGATGAGCAGTTCTTC.

The chain is built from TRBV7-2 and TRBJ2-7; 11 bases map to TRBD2. This CDR3 contains 14 residues. The trim removed 4 bases at V and 2 bases at J, leaving 1 base unmatched. Germline CDR1 SGHTA, CDR2 FQGNSA. CDR3 sequence (DNA): TGTGCCAGCAGCTATAGCGGGGGGGCCTACGAGCAGTACTTC. Protein sequence: CASSYSGGAYEQYF.

This chain links TRBV5-4 with TRBJ1-2; maybe TRBD1 (5 bases). CDR3 size: 14 residues. From germline, CDR1 is SGHNT and CDR2 YYREEE (reference sequence). V lost 4 bases, J lost 4 bases, and 14 bases lay in between. The CDR3 loop is CASSNTAGVYGYTF. The CDR3 nucleotides are TGTGCCAGCAGCAACACTGCGGGGGTCTATGGCTACACCTTC. Together with reference TRBV5-4 and TRBJ1-2, the CDR3 gives the full variable domain: ETGVTQSPTHLIKTRGQQVTLRCSSQSGHNTVSWYQQALGQGPQFIFQYYREEENGRGNFPPRFSGLQFPNYSSELNVNALELDDSALYLCASSNTAGVYGYTFGSGTRLTVV.

This clone was counted a single time. The rearrangement joins TRBV5-5 to TRBJ2-5; 8 nucleotides align to TRBD2. CDR1 and CDR2 from the germline V gene are SGHKS and YYEKEE (reference sequence). J gave up 2 bases and V 5 bases, and 14 bases lay outside the gene matches. This CDR3 comprises 17 residues. CDR3 region: CASSRASGGGRQETQYF. The CDR3 DNA follows: TGTGCCAGCAGTCGGGCGTCGGGCGGGGGGCGTCAAGAGACCCAGTACTTC.

The chain carries TRBV14 and TRBJ1-1; tentative D call: TRBD1 (5 bases). The germline V and J ends were trimmed by 4 bases and 5 bases, with 11 bases remaining between them. CDR1 and CDR2 from the germline V gene are SGHDN and FVKESK. This CDR3 spans 13 amino acids. In DNA form, the CDR3 reads TGTGCCAGCAGCCGCAGAAGGGGAACTGAAGCTTTCTTT. Its translation is CASSRRRGTEAFF.

This chain connects TRBV27 to TRBJ1-6; D perhaps matches TRBD1 (5 bases). The CDR3 is made up of 19 amino acids. V lost 3 bases, J lost 0 bases, and 18 bases lay in between. Per germline, CDR1 MNHEY and CDR2 SMNVEV (reference sequence). The DNA for the CDR3 is TGTGCCAGCAGTTTCGCCCGTGGCCCCGGGGGCTCCTATAATTCACCCCTCCACTTT. It is translated as CASSFARGPGGSYNSPLHF.

This clone is a singleton in its sample. The V and J genes are TRBV15 and TRBJ2-1, with TRBD1 matching over 8 bases. Germline CDR1 and CDR2: LNHNV and YYDKDF (reference sequence). This CDR3 spans 15 amino acids. V dropped 8 bases and J dropped 8; count of bases not matched to a gene: 14. The CDR3 sequence: CATLIDRGDVDEQFF. CDR3 coding DNA: TGTGCCACCCTTATAGACAGGGGCGACGTCGATGAGCAGTTCTTC.

The chain joins TRBV7-2 to TRBJ1-5; possible D gene TRBD1, 5 bases. CDR3 size: 15 residues. CDR1 is SGHTA and CDR2 is FQGNSA in the germline V gene. Trimming pared 1 base from V and 7 bases from J, leaving 14 bases between. CDR3 sequence (DNA): TGTGCCAGCAGCTTAGATGGAGCGGGGGGACAGCCCCAGCATTTT. It yields the protein CASSLDGAGGQPQHF.